The rows below give T cell receptor beta chains drawn from one sample of a study of shared clonotypes between healthy human individuals. The assay was immunoSEQ multiplex PCR, and TCRdb's table has in-frame clones only and misses some. The sample carries approximately 1.5 million clones, under 99% recorded once. Specimen: naive CD4+ T cells sorted from blood. The receptors stem from a man in his thirties or forties in good health. CDR3s include the opening cysteine and the closing phenylalanine or tryptophan. D genes are given only for firm matches. Rows may omit the clone size; those that give it use once, few, many or a size class.

CDR3nt	CDR3aa	d_gene	abundance	v_gene	j_gene
TGTGCCAGCTCACCGACTAGCAGCACAGATACGCAGTATTTT	CASSPTSSTDTQYF	TRBD2	.	TRBV18	TRBJ2-3
TGCGCCAGCAGCTTGGGGGCAGGGATCGGCAATGAGCAGTTCTTC	CASSLGAGIGNEQFF	.	.	TRBV5-1	TRBJ2-1
TGTGCCAGCAGCTTAGAGGCAGGGAACTATGGCTACACCTTC	CASSLEAGNYGYTF	.	.	TRBV7-2	TRBJ1-2
TGCAGCGTTACTAGCGGGGGCGACGAGCAGTACTTC	CSVTSGGDEQYF	TRBD2	.	TRBV29-1	TRBJ2-7
TGTGCCAGCAGTTTCGGTGGTAGGTTCAACTACGAGCAGTACTTC	CASSFGGRFNYEQYF	.	.	TRBV27	TRBJ2-7
TGTGCCAGCAGCCAGGGGGCCGGGCAGACAATCTATGGCTACACCTTC	CASSQGAGQTIYGYTF	TRBD1	.	TRBV7-2	TRBJ1-2
TGTGCCAGAGGAGGGACAGGGGGTCTCAATGAGCAGTTCTTC	CARGGTGGLNEQFF	TRBD1	.	TRBV7-2	TRBJ2-1
TGTGCCAGCTCTAGACAGGGAGGGTCAATGAACACTGAAGCTTTCTTT	CASSRQGGSMNTEAFF	TRBD1	.	TRBV18	TRBJ1-1
TGTGCCAGCTCAGGACAGCAATTGAACACTGAAGCTTTCTTT	CASSGQQLNTEAFF	.	once	TRBV18	TRBJ1-1
TGTGCCAGCAGCTTAGTCCAGGGTAACACAGATACGCAGTATTTT	CASSLVQGNTDTQYF	.	.	TRBV7-8	TRBJ2-3
TGCGCCAGCAGCTCGGTGGGGACAGGGCAAGAGACCCAGTACTTC	CASSSVGTGQETQYF	TRBD1	.	TRBV5-1	TRBJ2-5
TGCGCCAGCAGCCAGCTAGCGGGAAGTTACAATGAGCAGTTCTTC	CASSQLAGSYNEQFF	TRBD2	.	TRBV4-1	TRBJ2-1
TGCAGCGTTGAAGCAATGGTACGAGAAGAGACCCAGTACTTC	CSVEAMVREETQYF	.	.	TRBV29-1	TRBJ2-5
TGTGCCACCAGCAGAGGGCGCGGGAATGGCTACACCTTC	CATSRGRGNGYTF	.	.	TRBV15	TRBJ1-2
TGTGCCAGCAGTCCCTTCGCTCGGGAGCAGTTCTTC	CASSPFAREQFF	.	.	TRBV28	TRBJ2-1
TGTGCCAGCAGCCAATCTCGTGGCGGGAGTTTCTCCTACGAGCAGTACTTC	CASSQSRGGSFSYEQYF	TRBD2	.	TRBV4-2	TRBJ2-7
TGTGCCAGCAGCTTAAACCCAGGGGAGCAGTACTTC	CASSLNPGEQYF	.	once	TRBV5-4	TRBJ2-7
TGCAGTGCTAGGCTGATCGACGAGCAGTACTTC	CSARLIDEQYF	.	.	TRBV20-1	TRBJ2-7
TGTGCCAGCAGCCACGGGGGACAAGAGACCCAGTACTTC	CASSHGGQETQYF	.	.	TRBV27	TRBJ2-5
TGTGCCAGCAGTTTATTCTTGGCACACGAGCAGTACTTC	CASSLFLAHEQYF	.	once	TRBV27	TRBJ2-7
TGTGCCAGCAGTGGGTTGACAGGGGTGAGCGAGCAGTACTTC	CASSGLTGVSEQYF	TRBD1	.	TRBV25-1	TRBJ2-7
TGTGCCAGCAGTTTGATACAACAGGAGTTTAGTAATCAGCCCCAGCATTTT	CASSLIQQEFSNQPQHF	.	.	TRBV28	TRBJ1-5
TGTGCCAGCAGCCAACTGGACCCCCTAAGGATGCATGAGCAGTTCTTC	CASSQLDPLRMHEQFF	.	.	TRBV14	TRBJ2-1
TGTGCCAGCAGCTTCCCGGGACACCAGAACACCGGGGAGCTGTTTTTT	CASSFPGHQNTGELFF	.	.	TRBV5-4	TRBJ2-2
TGTGCCATCGGCGAGGCTAGCGGTTACAATGAGCAGTTCTTC	CAIGEASGYNEQFF	TRBD2	.	TRBV10-3	TRBJ2-1
TGTGCCTGGAGTGTAAAGGGCGCTGAAAAACTGTTTTTT	CAWSVKGAEKLFF	.	.	TRBV30	TRBJ1-4
TGCGCCAGCAGCCTAAATGGGGGACAGTCCTACAATGAGCAGTTCTTC	CASSLNGGQSYNEQFF	TRBD1	.	TRBV5-1	TRBJ2-1
TGTGCCACCAGCGGAATCTACGAGCAGTACTTC	CATSGIYEQYF	.	.	TRBV28	TRBJ2-7
TGTGCCAGCAGGGACGACAGGGGCGGTGTGGATCAGCCCCAGCATTTT	CASRDDRGGVDQPQHF	TRBD1	.	TRBV28	TRBJ1-5
TGCGCCAGCAGCTCTCAGGGGCCGGGGACAGATACGCAGTATTTT	CASSSQGPGTDTQYF	.	.	TRBV5-1	TRBJ2-3
TGTGCCAGCAGTCAGGGGTATACGCAGTATTTT	CASSQGYTQYF	.	once	TRBV6-4	TRBJ2-3
TGTGCCAGCAGCCGACGGACAGGGCAGGGAGCGAACACTGAAGCTTTCTTT	CASSRRTGQGANTEAFF	TRBD1	.	TRBV7-2	TRBJ1-1
TGTGCCAGCAGTTTATATGGGGCCGGGTCTGGAAACACCATATATTTT	CASSLYGAGSGNTIYF	.	.	TRBV28	TRBJ1-3
TGTGCCAGCAGTCTAGGGTTCCCCGAGCAGTACTTC	CASSLGFPEQYF	.	.	TRBV28	TRBJ2-7
TGCGCCAGCAGCCAAGATCGGGGGGCGGGACACCTTAATCGCTACTCCTACGAGCAGTACTTC	CASSQDRGAGHLNRYSYEQYF	.	.	TRBV4-1	TRBJ2-7
TGTGCCAGCAGTGAAGGACTACCCTACGAGCAGTACTTC	CASSEGLPYEQYF	.	.	TRBV6-1	TRBJ2-7
TGTGCCACTTCAATCCGGGACAGGGGGAACTATGGCTACACCTTC	CATSIRDRGNYGYTF	TRBD1	.	TRBV6-6	TRBJ1-2
TGTGCCAGCAGCGTCGAATCCGGGACAGGGGGCCCGGCAGATACGCAGTATTTT	CASSVESGTGGPADTQYF	TRBD1	.	TRBV9	TRBJ2-3
TGTGCCATCAGTGAGCAGGGGGCGGTTACTGAAGCTTTCTTT	CAISEQGAVTEAFF	TRBD1	.	TRBV10-3	TRBJ1-1
TGTGCCAGTGCAGGGTCTAACTATGGCTACACCTTC	CASAGSNYGYTF	.	.	TRBV28	TRBJ1-2
TGCGCCAGCAGCTTGGGGGAATCCTCCTACAATGAGCAGTTCTTC	CASSLGESSYNEQFF	.	.	TRBV5-1	TRBJ2-1
TGTGCCAGCAGTTTTCTGGGGGGCTACACCTTC	CASSFLGGYTF	.	.	TRBV28	TRBJ1-2
TGTGCCAGCAGTTTTACCAGCGTACACAATCAGCCCCAGCATTTT	CASSFTSVHNQPQHF	.	.	TRBV28	TRBJ1-5
TGTGCCAGCAGCTTGACCGTAAACAATGAGCAGTTCTTC	CASSLTVNNEQFF	.	.	TRBV5-8	TRBJ2-1
TGTGCCAGCAGCCCAGGGTACGGGGCCAACGTCCTGACTTTC	CASSPGYGANVLTF	.	.	TRBV6-5	TRBJ2-6
TGTGCCAGTAGTATAGTAGTCAGTGAAAAACTGTTTTTT	CASSIVVSEKLFF	.	.	TRBV19	TRBJ1-4
TGTGCCAGCAGCTCCCCGGGTTTCGGTACGCTGTTTTTT	CASSSPGFGTLFF	.	once	TRBV7-2	TRBJ2-2
TGTGCCAGCAGTTACCTCCCCGACAGAACAGATACGCAGTATTTT	CASSYLPDRTDTQYF	.	.	TRBV6-5	TRBJ2-3
TGTGCCAGCAGCGCCGGGACGAACACTGAAGCTTTCTTT	CASSAGTNTEAFF	.	.	TRBV9	TRBJ1-1
TGTGCCAGCAGTAGGGGGGTGCGGGAGACCCAGTACTTC	CASSRGVRETQYF	.	.	TRBV6-5	TRBJ2-5
TGTGCCAGATCCCCGGGACAGTCCGTGACTGGCTACACCTTC	CARSPGQSVTGYTF	TRBD1	once	TRBV2	TRBJ1-2
TGTGCCAGCAGCTTAGAGGGGGGCGGGTACCAAGAGACCCAGTACTTC	CASSLEGGGYQETQYF	.	once	TRBV11-2	TRBJ2-5
TGCAGCGTTGTAGAGGGCTCCCTCCAGGGCGAGCAGTACTTC	CSVVEGSLQGEQYF	.	.	TRBV29-1	TRBJ2-7
TGTGCCAGCACCCCCGGGATTGAAGGGTGGCCCCAGCATTTT	CASTPGIEGWPQHF	.	.	TRBV28	TRBJ1-5